The 25 T cell receptor beta chains presented below share a single source sample, sequenced in a study of shared clonotypes between healthy human individuals. Produced via immunoSEQ multiplex PCR; TCRdb's table is partial and in-frame only. The repertoire consists of more than 1,200,000 clones, with about 98.5% occurring once and the leading ten covering 0.3% to 0.45%. The specimen was naive CD4+ T cells sorted from blood. Subset in this sample: CD45RA+ positively selected. The receptors here all came from a man aged 25 to 40 in good health.

Note on this clone: This specimen includes other DNA sequences encoding the same CDR3. The chain uses TRBV28 and TRBJ2-1; no clear D. The germline CDR1 and CDR2 sequences are MDHEN and SYDVKM. The CDR3 loop spans 11 amino acids. Deletions cut 4 bases from V and 6 bases from J, with 4 bases between. The CDR3 reads CASSSPNEQFF. CDR3 nucleotides: TGTGCCAGCAGTTCCCCCAATGAGCAGTTCTTC. Looking up the rest from reference TRBV28 and TRBJ2-1 gives the full variable domain: DVKVTQSSRYLVKRTGEKVFLECVQDMDHENMFWYRQDPGLGLRLIYFSYDVKMKEKGDIPEGYSVSREKKERFSLILESASTNQTSMYLCASSSPNEQFFGPGTRLTVL.

The rearrangement joins TRBV28 to TRBJ2-2; 7 bases align to TRBD2. This CDR3 is 16 amino acids long. J lost 4 bases, V lost 6 bases, and 11 bases had no gene match. Germline V gives CDR1 MDHEN, CDR2 SYDVKM. Here the CDR3 DNA reads TGTGCCAGCAGCTCCCCTGCGGGAGTAAGCACCGGGGAGCTGTTTTTT. It yields the protein CASSSPAGVSTGELFF. Using reference TRBV28 and TRBJ2-2 for the parts outside the CDR3, the full variable domain is DVKVTQSSRYLVKRTGEKVFLECVQDMDHENMFWYRQDPGLGLRLIYFSYDVKMKEKGDIPEGYSVSREKKERFSLILESASTNQTSMYLCASSSPAGVSTGELFFGEGSRLTVL.

V usage is TRBV28 and J usage is TRBJ2-5; possibly TRBD2 for D (5 bases). V lost 5 bases, J lost 5 bases, and 9 bases lay in between. Per germline, CDR1 MDHEN and CDR2 SYDVKM. The CDR3 runs to 12 residues. The CDR3 region has the DNA TGTGCCAGCAGTACTAGTCTCGAGACCCAGTACTTC. It translates to CASSTSLETQYF.

V is TRBV6-5 and J is TRBJ2-7, with 9 bases identical to TRBD2. The CDR3 extends over 13 amino acids. The V segment lost 8 bases and the J segment 5 bases; nucleotides outside the gene matches: 7. CDR1 and CDR2 from the germline V gene are MNHEY and SVGAGI. The CDR3 loop is CASGREGLDEQYF. CDR3 sequence (DNA): TGTGCCAGCGGGCGGGAGGGCCTAGACGAGCAGTACTTC.

This rearrangement joins TRBV5-1 to TRBJ2-1, with 9 positions matching TRBD1. J lost 4 bases, V lost 3 bases, and 14 bases had no gene match. Looked up from germline, CDR1 is SGHRS and CDR2 is YFSETQ. The CDR3 covers 18 residues. In DNA, the CDR3 is TGCGCCAGCAGCTCACCCACCGGCGGGACAGGGAATTACAATGAGCAGTTCTTC. Translated, it gives CASSSPTGGTGNYNEQFF.

Comment on this clone: Other nucleotide sequences from this sample produce the same CDR3. The chain carries TRBV7-9 and TRBJ2-3; D gene ambiguous. Per germline, CDR1 SEHNR and CDR2 FQNEAQ (reference sequence). V lost 3 bases to trimming and J lost 2 bases, with 0 bases between them. The CDR3 loop spans 11 amino acids. In DNA form, the CDR3 reads TGTGCCAGCAGCTTCACAGATACGCAGTATTTT. Its translation is CASSFTDTQYF.

Details on this clone: At the DNA level, this CDR3 is encoded by other sequences in the same sample as well. This sequence joins TRBV29-1 and TRBJ1-1, with a possible D match to TRBD1 (6 bases). The CDR3 sequence is 13 residues long. V lost 7 bases and J lost 0, with 12 bases in between. The germline CDR1 and CDR2 sequences are SQVTM and ANQGSEA. The CDR3 reads CSARTDMNTEAFF. As DNA, the CDR3 is TGCAGCGCCCGGACAGACATGAACACTGAAGCTTTCTTT.

The rearrangement joins TRBV5-1 to TRBJ2-1; 11 nucleotides agree with TRBD2. The CDR3 totals 16 residues. Germline V gene lookup returns CDR1 SGHRS and CDR2 YFSETQ. V dropped 2 bases and J dropped 4; count of bases not matched to a gene: 5. CDR3 nucleotide sequence: TGCGCCAGCAGCTTAATGACTAGCGGGACTTACAATGAGCAGTTCTTC. Its protein is CASSLMTSGTYNEQFF.

The V gene is TRBV7-2, the J gene TRBJ2-7; a possible D gene is TRBD1 (6 bases). There are 14 residues in the CDR3. The germline V gene encodes CDR1 SGHTA and CDR2 FQGNSA. Trimming left V 5 bases short and J 7 bases short, with 18 bases between. The CDR3 sequence: CASSAPNRAGEQYF. CDR3 nucleotide sequence: TGTGCCAGCAGCGCTCCGAACAGGGCCGGAGAGCAGTACTTC. The variable domain in full, completed from reference TRBV7-2 and TRBJ2-7, reads GAGVSQSPSNKVTEKGKDVELRCDPISGHTALYWYRQSLGQGLEFLIYFQGNSAPDKSGLPSDRFSAERTGGSVSTLTIQRTQQEDSAVYLCASSAPNRAGEQYFGPGTRLTVT.

The rearrangement uses TRBV6-5 and TRBJ2-2, with D unresolved. CDR1 and CDR2 from the germline V gene are MNHEY and SVGAGI. V lost 8 bases to trimming and J lost 4 bases, with 11 bases between them. The CDR3 consists of 13 residues. This chain's CDR3 is CASANGGTGELFF. The CDR3 nucleotides read TGTGCCAGCGCCAACGGCGGCACCGGGGAGCTGTTTTTT.

CDR3 in DNA: TGTGCCAGCAGCCCGACAGGGGGGAACACTGAAGCTTTCTTT. It specifies CASSPTGGNTEAFF. The J gene is TRBJ1-1, the V gene TRBV7-3; TRBD1 aligns across 9 bases. The CDR3 has 14 residues. Germline assignment: CDR1 SGHTA and CDR2 FQGTGA. Trimming removed 5 bases from V and 1 base from J; junction bases left unmatched: 2.

V is TRBV5-1 and J is TRBJ2-3; the match to TRBD2 covers 9 bases. Germline assignment: CDR1 SGHRS and CDR2 YFSETQ. The length of the CDR3 is 14 residues. V dropped 0 bases and J dropped 5; count of bases not matched to a gene: 1. The CDR3 coding sequence is TGCGCCAGCAGCTTGGAAGCGGGAGGAGATACGCAGTATTTT. As protein: CASSLEAGGDTQYF. Full variable domain (missing parts from reference TRBV5-1 and TRBJ2-3): KAGVTQTPRYLIKTRGQQVTLSCSPISGHRSVSWYQQTPGQGLQFLFEYFSETQRNKGNFPGRFSGRQFSNSRSEMNVSTLELGDSALYLCASSLEAGGDTQYFGPGTRLTVL.

This chain uses TRBV7-9 with TRBJ1-2, with D possibly matching TRBD1 (5 bases). This CDR3 has 17 residues. CDR1 and CDR2 (germline): SEHNR, FQNEAQ (reference sequence). Trimming pared 3 bases from V and 3 bases from J, leaving 20 bases between. The DNA for the CDR3 is TGTGCCAGCAGCTTTAAAATGACAGTAGATAGTGACTATGGCTACACCTTC. Encoded protein: CASSFKMTVDSDYGYTF.

This sequence joins TRBV2 and TRBJ2-5; 10 bases fit TRBD1. Per the germline V gene, CDR1 is SNHLY and CDR2 is FYNNEI. This CDR3 has 14 residues. Losses at the gene ends were 7 bases for V and 5 bases for J; bases not matched to a gene: 7. The CDR3 is CASIRDRGGETQYF. The CDR3 region has the DNA TGTGCCAGCATCCGGGACAGGGGTGGGGAGACCCAGTACTTC.

The rearrangement uses TRBV5-1 and TRBJ1-1; maybe TRBD1 (5 bases). The CDR3 has 18 amino acids. Trimming shortened V by 4 bases and J by 1 base, and 23 bases separated the two germline ends. The germline V gene has CDR1 SGHRS and CDR2 YFSETQ. The CDR3 loop is CASSPGFGALRGNTEAFF. The CDR3 coding sequence is TGCGCCAGCAGCCCCGGGTTCGGGGCTCTCCGGGGGAACACTGAAGCTTTCTTT. Together with reference TRBV5-1 and TRBJ1-1, the CDR3 gives the full variable domain: KAGVTQTPRYLIKTRGQQVTLSCSPISGHRSVSWYQQTPGQGLQFLFEYFSETQRNKGNFPGRFSGRQFSNSRSEMNVSTLELGDSALYLCASSPGFGALRGNTEAFFGQGTRLTVV.

This clone was detected only a few times. Other DNA variants within this sample encode the same CDR3. This chain joins TRBV7-2 and TRBJ1-1; D may be TRBD1 (5 bases). CDR3 length: 14 residues. The V gene's germline CDR1 is SGHTA and CDR2 FQGNSA. The V end lost 0 bases, the J end lost 0 bases, and 5 bases lay between the germline ends. This CDR3 is CASSLAGVNTEAFF. CDR3 in DNA: TGTGCCAGCAGCTTAGCGGGGGTGAACACTGAAGCTTTCTTT.

The CDR3 region is CASSLGQGRARGNIQYF. The DNA of the CDR3 is TGTGCCAGCAGCTTAGGACAGGGCAGGGCGCGGGGGAACATTCAGTACTTC. The rearrangement links TRBV7-2 to TRBJ2-4, with D perhaps assigned TRBD1 or TRBD2 (7 bases each). V lost 1 base and J lost 7, with 20 bases in between. The CDR3 is made up of 17 amino acids. Germline lookup yields CDR1 SGHTA and CDR2 FQGNSA. Drawing the rest from reference TRBV7-2 and TRBJ2-4, the complete variable domain is GAGVSQSPSNKVTEKGKDVELRCDPISGHTALYWYRQSLGQGLEFLIYFQGNSAPDKSGLPSDRFSAERTGGSVSTLTIQRTQQEDSAVYLCASSLGQGRARGNIQYFGAGTRLSVL.

The count of this clone is one. The V gene is TRBV7-2, the J gene TRBJ2-7; D is ambiguous. This CDR3 comprises 15 residues. V lost 0 bases and J lost 7, with 16 bases in between. Germline CDR1 is SGHTA and CDR2 is FQGNSA. CDR3: CASSLAGPSLSEQYF. The CDR3 DNA sequence: TGTGCCAGCAGCTTAGCTGGACCTAGTTTGAGTGAGCAGTACTTC.

The genes are TRBV18 and TRBJ1-1; 7 bases agree with TRBD1. Germline V gives CDR1 KGHSH, CDR2 LQKENI. Trimming at V came to 2 bases and at J to 8 bases, leaving 8 bases not matched to a gene. There are 14 residues in the CDR3. The CDR3, as DNA: TGTGCCAGCTCACCAGGGACAGATGCTCTCGAAGCTTTCTTT. It specifies CASSPGTDALEAFF.

Concerning this clone itself: Other DNA sequences within the sample encode an identical CDR3. Written as DNA, the CDR3 is TGTGCCAGCTCCCCAGGGACAGGGAATGGCTACACCTTC. Amino acid sequence: CASSPGTGNGYTF. The chain employs TRBV18 and TRBJ1-2; TRBD1 aligns across 9 bases. The CDR3 length is 13 residues. With 6 bases clipped from V and 6 bases from J, the junction kept 5 bases outside the gene matches. Germline loops: CDR1 KGHSH, CDR2 LQKENI. Full variable domain (outside the CDR3, taken from reference TRBV18 and TRBJ1-2): NAGVMQNPRHLVRRRGQEARLRCSPMKGHSHVYWYRQLPEEGLKFMVYLQKENIIDESGMPKERFSAEFPKEGPSILRIQQVVRGDSAAYFCASSPGTGNGYTFGSGTRLTVV.

The rearrangement joins TRBV2 to TRBJ1-1; 7 nucleotides agree with TRBD1. The V and J ends lost 10 bases and 3 bases, in that order; junction bases with no gene match: 14. CDR3 length equals 15 residues. Germline V gives CDR1 SNHLY, CDR2 FYNNEI. The CDR3 coding sequence is TGTGCCACTAACGCGGACAGGATTCGGGACACTGAAGCTTTCTTT. This gives the protein CATNADRIRDTEAFF. The variable domain in full, with the rest retrieved from reference TRBV2 and TRBJ1-1, is EPEVTQTPSHQVTQMGQEVILRCVPISNHLYFYWYRQILGQKVEFLVSFYNNEISEKSEIFDDQFSVERPDGSNFTLKIRSTKLEDSAMYFCATNADRIRDTEAFFGQGTRLTVV.

This sequence joins TRBV28 and TRBJ1-4, with D possibly matching TRBD1 (5 bases). The germline V gene encodes CDR1 MDHEN and CDR2 SYDVKM. This CDR3 region has 14 residues. Trimming removed 7 bases from V and 8 bases from J, with 17 bases in between. The CDR3 DNA follows: TGTGCCAGCACCGGCCGGGGGGAATGGGAAAAACTGTTTTTT. Its protein is CASTGRGEWEKLFF.

The J gene is TRBJ2-7, the V gene TRBV10-3, with 7 bases fitting TRBD1. CDR1 and CDR2 (germline): ENHRY, SYGVKD. The CDR3 loop spans 13 amino acids. Trimming cost V 8 bases and J 1 base; bases outside gene matches: 5. The CDR3 DNA sequence: TGTGCCATCCTGGACAGGAATTCCTACGAGCAGTACTTC. It yields the protein CAILDRNSYEQYF.

As to this clone: The sample holds other DNA sequences that translate to the same CDR3. The gene calls are TRBV28 and TRBJ2-2, with D unresolved. Trimming removed 9 bases at V and 0 bases at J, with 5 bases between. The CDR3 is 12 residues long. Germline V gene lookup returns CDR1 MDHEN and CDR2 SYDVKM. CDR3 nucleotides: TGTGCCAGTTTGACGAACACCGGGGAGCTGTTTTTT. Its protein product is CASLTNTGELFF.

The V gene is TRBV5-4, the J gene TRBJ1-1, with TRBD1 identical over 9 bases. Trimming took 1 base from V and 5 from J; bases not matched to a gene: 3. Germline V lookup: CDR1 SGHNT, CDR2 YYREEE (reference sequence). The CDR3 totals 14 residues. Written as DNA, the CDR3 is TGTGCCAGCAGCTTGACAGGGGGCAGAACTGAAGCTTTCTTT. Its translation: CASSLTGGRTEAFF.